A single sample is the source of the 17 T cell receptor beta chains below, sequenced in a study of T cell responses to AZD1222 COVID-19 vaccine. Some clones are missing from TCRdb's copy, which holds only in-frame ones; the method was immunoSEQ multiplex PCR. The table includes 94,000 or so clones, roughly 90% detected once. The sample here was peripheral blood, taken on day 0 of AZD1222 vaccination. Receptors were obtained from an adult in good health.

The chain links TRBV7-2 to TRBJ2-4, with D perhaps matching TRBD2 (6 bases). The V gene lost 4 bases and the J gene lost 3 bases, with 13 bases spanning the gap. The CDR3 contains 15 residues. The germline CDR1 and CDR2 sequences are SGHTA and FQGNSA. CDR3 nucleotide sequence: TGTGCCAGCAGCTCCCCCCGGGGGAGCAAAAACATTCAGTACTTC. Protein: CASSSPRGSKNIQYF.

J is TRBJ2-7 and V is TRBV7-8; D gene ambiguous. CDR1 and CDR2 (germline): SGHVS, FQNEAQ. The CDR3 is 12 amino acids. V lost 3 bases and J 0 bases, leaving 3 bases between the germline ends. The CDR3 here is CASSFGSYEQYF. The CDR3 DNA reads TGTGCCAGCAGCTTCGGCTCCTACGAGCAGTACTTC. The entire variable domain, with the rest obtained from reference TRBV7-8 and TRBJ2-7, is as follows: GAGVSQSPRYKVAKRGQDVALRCDPISGHVSLFWYQQALGQGPEFLTYFQNEAQLDKSGLPSDRFFAERPEGSVSTLKIQRTQQEDSAVYLCASSFGSYEQYFGPGTRLTVT.

The gene calls are TRBV5-1 and TRBJ2-1; 9 nucleotides agree with TRBD1. CDR3 length: 16 residues. CDR1 is SGHRS, CDR2 YFSETQ, per germline. V lost 2 bases, J lost 3 bases, and 6 bases stayed unmatched. CDR3 in amino acids: CASSLPGQGVYNEQFF. CDR3 bases: TGCGCCAGCAGCTTACCGGGACAGGGAGTCTACAATGAGCAGTTCTTC.

V and J are TRBV28 and TRBJ2-3; no clear D gene. Germline CDR1 reads MDHEN; CDR2 reads SYDVKM. The CDR3 loop spans 16 amino acids. Trimming stripped 4 bases from V and 1 base from J, with 15 bases between. CDR3 nucleotides: TGTGCCAGCAGTTCCCCGGACGGGCGAGGCACAGATACGCAGTATTTT. Protein product: CASSSPDGRGTDTQYF. Full variable domain (rest looked up from reference TRBV28 and TRBJ2-3): DVKVTQSSRYLVKRTGEKVFLECVQDMDHENMFWYRQDPGLGLRLIYFSYDVKMKEKGDIPEGYSVSREKKERFSLILESASTNQTSMYLCASSSPDGRGTDTQYFGPGTRLTVL.

The table lists this clone with a few counts. The chain links TRBV28 to TRBJ2-3; a possible D gene is TRBD1 (6 bases). Germline V gene lookup returns CDR1 MDHEN and CDR2 SYDVKM. CDR3 length equals 16 residues. Trimming removed 5 bases from V and 1 base from J, with 16 bases in between. CDR3 in DNA: TGTGCCAGCAGTCAATCCACAGGGTCGGGCACAGATACGCAGTATTTT. This sequence encodes CASSQSTGSGTDTQYF.

The gene calls are TRBV7-3 and TRBJ2-2, with a weak D call TRBD2 (5 bases). V lost 9 bases and J lost 0, with 11 bases in between. Germline V gene data show CDR1 as SGHTA and CDR2 as FQGTGA. The CDR3 has 14 residues. The CDR3 protein is CASFGVTNTGELFF. The CDR3 nucleotides are TGTGCCAGTTTCGGGGTGACGAACACCGGGGAGCTGTTTTTT.

V usage is TRBV27 and J usage is TRBJ1-5; D not resolved. The V and J ends lost 4 bases and 2 bases respectively, with 15 bases between them. Germline CDR1 reads MNHEY; CDR2 reads SMNVEV (reference sequence). The CDR3 length is 16 residues. CDR3 sequence (DNA): TGTGCCAGCAGTTCACTTCAGACCGGAGGCAATCAGCCCCAGCATTTT. This encodes CASSSLQTGGNQPQHF.

The V gene is TRBV19, the J gene TRBJ1-5, with D perhaps TRBD1 (5 bases). Germline lookup yields CDR1 LNHDA and CDR2 SQIVND (reference sequence). The CDR3 is made up of 17 amino acids. V lost 7 bases to trimming and J lost 13 bases, with 32 bases between them. The CDR3 protein is CASTEYYRGTVRLSQHF. CDR3 bases: TGTGCCAGTACGGAGTATTACCGAGGGACTGTTCGCCTATCGCAGCATTTT. The full variable domain, with the rest looked up from reference TRBV19 and TRBJ1-5, is DGGITQSPKYLFRKEGQNVTLSCEQNLNHDAMYWYRQDPGQGLRLIYYSQIVNDFQKGDIAEGYSVSREKKESFPLTVTSAQKNPTAFYLCASTEYYRGTVRLSQHFGDGTRLSIL.

This clone appeared once. The rearrangement links TRBV18 to TRBJ2-3, with TRBD1 matching 11 bases. Germline trimming cut 3 bases from V and 4 bases from J; bases unmatched to any gene: 3. This CDR3 is built from 15 residues. Germline assignment: CDR1 KGHSH and CDR2 LQKENI. DNA of the CDR3: TGTGCCAGCTCACCGGGACAGGGGGTCGCAGATACGCAGTATTTT. It yields the protein CASSPGQGVADTQYF.

The rearrangement joins TRBV14 to TRBJ1-3, with 10 bases identical to TRBD1. The ends lost 4 bases at V and 1 base at J; junction bases unmatched: 4. Germline CDR1 is SGHDN and CDR2 is FVKESK. The CDR3 is made up of 16 amino acids. CDR3 nucleotides: TGTGCCAGCAGCCCACGGACAGGGGGGTCTGGAAACACCATATATTTT. Translated, it gives CASSPRTGGSGNTIYF.

V is TRBV12-3 or TRBV12-4 and J is TRBJ1-2; D not certain. With 2 bases removed from V and 2 bases from J, the gap between germline ends came to 6 bases. This CDR3 spans 13 amino acids. Here the CDR3 DNA reads TGTGCCAGCAGTTTAATACTAAACTATGGCTACACCTTC. As protein: CASSLILNYGYTF.

The chain has TRBV6-2 or TRBV6-3 and TRBJ2-2, with D possibly TRBD1 on 5 matching bases. CDR3 size: 17 residues. The germline V gene has CDR1 MNHEY and CDR2 SVGEGT. Deletions cut 2 bases from V and 0 bases from J, with 13 bases between. The CDR3 region has the DNA TGTGCCAGCAGTTACCCTGAGACAGCTTCGAACACCGGGGAGCTGTTTTTT. This codes for CASSYPETASNTGELFF.

In DNA form, the CDR3 reads TGCGCCAGCAGCTTGGCAGGGGCGACTAACACTGAAGCTTTCTTT. As protein: CASSLAGATNTEAFF. The chain couples TRBV5-1 to TRBJ1-1; TRBD1 is a possible D gene (6 bases). CDR1 and CDR2 from the germline V gene are SGHRS and YFSETQ. The CDR3 runs to 15 residues. V lost 0 bases, J lost 2 bases, and 11 bases lay in between.

The chain combines TRBV14 with TRBJ1-2, with D uncertain. There are 14 residues in the CDR3. V gave up 5 bases and J gave up 11 bases, with 21 bases separating them. Germline-derived CDR1 and CDR2 are SGHDN and FVKESK. Here the CDR3 DNA reads TGTGCCAGCAGCTTTCACCTGTACGACGTTCGTTACACCTTC. Amino acids: CASSFHLYDVRYTF.

In this sample, this clone turned up once. CDR3 nucleotides: TGTGCCAGTAGGCCCGGGGGGAGCGTCAACGAGCAGTACTTC. Translated, it gives CASRPGGSVNEQYF. The chain combines TRBV19 with TRBJ2-7; 7 bases align to TRBD2. Trimming cost V 6 bases and J 5 bases; bases outside gene matches: 10. The germline V gene encodes CDR1 LNHDA and CDR2 SQIVND (reference sequence). The CDR3 runs to 14 residues.

The chain combines TRBV3-1 (or the pseudogene TRBV3-2) with TRBJ1-4; a possible D gene is TRBD1 (6 bases). This CDR3 is built from 15 residues. Germline V gene data show CDR1 as LGHDT and CDR2 as YNNKEL (reference sequence). Trimming took 0 bases from V and 8 from J, leaving 13 bases between them. The DNA for the CDR3 is TGTGCCAGCAGCCAAGATGGCAGGGGAGGCGAAAAACTGTTTTTT. Its protein is CASSQDGRGGEKLFF.

The chain recombines TRBV28 with TRBJ1-1; D remains unclear. With 8 bases removed from V and 2 bases from J, the gap between germline ends came to 12 bases. CDR1 and CDR2 from the germline V gene are MDHEN and SYDVKM. The CDR3 runs to 13 residues. CDR3 sequence reads: CASVSGDNTEAFF. CDR3 DNA: TGTGCCAGCGTGTCAGGCGACAACACTGAAGCTTTCTTT.